Following are 18 T cell receptor beta chains from one sample sequenced in a study of T cell changes during pregnancy in multiple sclerosis (dated 2019 in TCRdb). Library preparation was by the immunoSEQ multiplex PCR assay. Sourced from immuneACCESS, this table was stored by TCRdb with only in-frame sequences that have V and J called. A share of the clones is absent; for the studies checked, an unresolved V gene accounts for under half, and the remainder has no known explanation. The sample data list about 40,000 clones, and more than 70% of these were observed just once. The ten largest clones add up to about 4% of the sample. The material was CD8+ T cells from peripheral blood mononuclear cells, obtained in the first trimester of pregnancy. These receptors originate from a female donor with multiple sclerosis, enrolled in a pregnancy study.

V and J are TRBV7-9 and TRBJ2-5, with 8 bases fitting TRBD1. Per germline, CDR1 SEHNR and CDR2 FQNEAQ (reference sequence). V trimming: 7 bases; J trimming: 3 bases; junction bases outside the gene matches: 10. The CDR3 totals 15 residues. The CDR3 here is CASTDRGLLKETQYF. The CDR3 nucleotides are TGTGCCAGCACCGACAGGGGTCTCCTTAAAGAGACCCAGTACTTC. The full variable domain, with the rest looked up from reference TRBV7-9 and TRBJ2-5, is DTGVSQNPRHKITKRGQNVTFRCDPISEHNRLYWYRQTLGQGPEFLTYFQNEAQLEKSRLLSDRFSAERPKGSFSTLEIQRTEQGDSAMYLCASTDRGLLKETQYFGPGTRLLVL.

The chain uses TRBV9 and TRBJ2-1; TRBD2 aligns across 7 bases. J gave up 5 bases and V 3 bases, and 5 bases lay outside the gene matches. CDR3 length: 14 residues. Germline loops: CDR1 SGDLS, CDR2 YYNGEE. Here the CDR3 reads CASSDGGTHNEQFF. CDR3 nucleotides: TGTGCCAGCAGCGACGGGGGGACCCACAATGAGCAGTTCTTC. Complete variable domain (other parts from reference TRBV9 and TRBJ2-1): DSGVTQTPKHLITATGQRVTLRCSPRSGDLSVYWYQQSLDQGLQFLIQYYNGEERAKGNILERFSAQQFPDLHSELNLSSLELGDSALYFCASSDGGTHNEQFFGPGTRLTVL.

The V call is TRBV4-2, the J call TRBJ2-2; perhaps TRBD2 as D (5 bases). The germline CDR1 and CDR2 sequences are LGHNA and YNFKEQ. The CDR3 is 15 residues long. V was cut by 2 bases and J by 5 bases, with 12 bases left in between. This chain's CDR3 is CASSQNPLDTGELFF. The CDR3 nucleotides are TGTGCCAGCAGCCAAAACCCACTAGATACCGGGGAGCTGTTTTTT.

The chain has TRBV4-3 and TRBJ1-3; tentative D call: TRBD1 (6 bases). Germline V gene sequence: CDR1 LGHNA, CDR2 YSLEER. V lost 0 bases, J lost 0 bases, and 9 bases lay in between. The CDR3 has 16 residues. The CDR3 region is CASSQDDRSSGNTIYF. Written as DNA, the CDR3 is TGCGCCAGCAGCCAAGATGACAGGAGCTCTGGAAACACCATATATTTT.

The gene calls are TRBV10-3 and TRBJ1-2, with TRBD1 as a possible D gene (6 bases). The germline V gene has CDR1 ENHRY and CDR2 SYGVKD. Between the trimmed V and J ends, which lost 6 bases and 7 bases, there was a span of 21 bases. This CDR3 comprises 15 residues. CDR3 nucleotide sequence: TGTGCCATCAGAGACAAAGACAGTCCCAGGGGTGGCTACACCTTC. This gives the protein CAIRDKDSPRGGYTF.

The V call is TRBV9, the J call TRBJ2-1; 7 nucleotides align to TRBD1. The CDR3 length is 20 residues. Germline V lookup: CDR1 SGDLS, CDR2 YYNGEE. Losses at the gene ends were 0 bases for V and 1 base for J; bases not matched to a gene: 16. CDR3 loop: CASSVEFLGGRAGSYNEQFF. CDR3 DNA: TGTGCCAGCAGCGTAGAATTCTTAGGGGGCAGGGCTGGGTCCTACAATGAGCAGTTCTTC.

J is TRBJ1-2 and V is TRBV7-2; TRBD1 matches at 9 bases. The CDR3 runs to 16 residues. V was pared by 5 bases and J by 1 base, with 8 bases of the junction left unmatched. Germline V gene lookup returns CDR1 SGHTA and CDR2 FQGNSA. This chain's CDR3 is CASSLGTGIFNYGYTF. For the CDR3, the DNA is TGTGCCAGCAGCCTCGGGACAGGGATCTTTAACTATGGCTACACCTTC.

The chain recombines TRBV9 with TRBJ2-7, with 12 nucleotides matching TRBD2. CDR3 length equals 16 residues. CDR1 and CDR2 from the germline V gene are SGDLS and YYNGEE. V gave up 3 bases and J gave up 4 bases; unmatched junction bases: 8. Here the CDR3 reads CASSEEGLAGFYEQYF. As DNA, the CDR3 is TGTGCCAGCAGCGAGGAGGGACTAGCGGGCTTTTACGAGCAGTACTTC.

This chain uses TRBV2 with TRBJ1-1, with D perhaps matching TRBD1 (6 bases). Germline lookup yields CDR1 SNHLY and CDR2 FYNNEI. This CDR3 is built from 13 residues. Deletions cut 4 bases from V and 4 bases from J, with 10 bases between. CDR3 DNA sequence: TGTGCCAGCAGTGTGGTAGGGGGCACTGAAGCTTTCTTT. Encoded protein: CASSVVGGTEAFF.

As regards this clone: One end of the junction is discordant with germline, which a read error may explain. This rearrangement joins TRBV7-9 to TRBJ2-5, with TRBD2 matching over 12 bases. Germline V lookup: CDR1 SEHNR, CDR2 FQNEAQ (reference sequence). This CDR3 spans 14 amino acids. The CDR3 nucleotides read TGTGCCAGCAGCGCCTCTAGCGGGGGGGTTCCTGTCCACTTC. Protein: CASSASSGGVPVHF.

In its sample, this clone was seen once. The chain is built from TRBV9 and TRBJ2-7; 10 nucleotides align to TRBD2. The V segment lost 0 bases and the J segment 5 bases; nucleotides outside the gene matches: 5. The CDR3 consists of 15 residues. Per the germline V gene, CDR1 is SGDLS and CDR2 is YYNGEE. The CDR3 DNA follows: TGTGCCAGCAGCGTAGCCAGCGGGGGGGCCCACGAGCAGTACTTC. It codes for CASSVASGGAHEQYF.

This clone was detected once. CDR3: CASNSNTGELFF. The DNA of the CDR3 is TGTGCCAGCAACAGCAACACCGGGGAGCTGTTTTTT. The V call is TRBV9, the J call TRBJ2-2; D ambiguous. The CDR3 loop spans 12 amino acids. Trimming stripped 6 bases from V and 2 bases from J, with 5 bases between. Germline V gene lookup returns CDR1 SGDLS and CDR2 YYNGEE.

This chain connects TRBV5-5 to TRBJ1-1, with 8 nucleotides matching TRBD1. The CDR3 loop spans 14 amino acids. The germline CDR1 and CDR2 sequences are SGHKS and YYEKEE (reference sequence). The V and J ends lost 2 bases and 3 bases, in that order; junction bases with no gene match: 3. CDR3 DNA sequence: TGTGCCAGCAGCTTCGACAGGGGCTACACTGAAGCTTTCTTT. This codes for CASSFDRGYTEAFF. The full variable domain, with the rest looked up from reference TRBV5-5 and TRBJ1-1, is DAGVTQSPTHLIKTRGQQVTLRCSPISGHKSVSWYQQVLGQGPQFIFQYYEKEERGRGNFPDRFSARQFPNYSSELNVNALLLGDSALYLCASSFDRGYTEAFFGQGTRLTVV.

The rearrangement links TRBV29-1 to TRBJ1-2; 8 positions match TRBD1. The V and J ends lost 6 bases and 4 bases, in that order; junction bases with no gene match: 7. Germline V gives CDR1 SQVTM, CDR2 ANQGSEA. The CDR3 totals 13 residues. The CDR3 DNA reads TGCAGCGTCCCGGGACAGGAGGGCTATGGCTACACCTTC. Protein sequence: CSVPGQEGYGYTF. The full variable domain, completed using reference TRBV29-1 and TRBJ1-2, is SAVISQKPSRDICQRGTSLTIQCQVDSQVTMMFWYRQQPGQSLTLIATANQGSEATYESGFVIDKFPISRPNLTFSTLTVSNMSPEDSSIYLCSVPGQEGYGYTFGSGTRLTVV.

The chain employs TRBV6-6 and TRBJ2-1, with D possibly matching TRBD2 (5 bases). CDR1 is MNHNY, CDR2 SVGAGI, per germline (reference sequence). The CDR3 spans 13 residues. V dropped 0 bases and J dropped 8 bases, with 8 bases sitting between them. This chain's CDR3 is CASSYSDGDEQFF. The CDR3 DNA sequence: TGTGCCAGCAGTTACTCGGACGGGGATGAGCAGTTCTTC.

The chain links TRBV7-2 to TRBJ2-7; 9 bases align to TRBD2. This CDR3 spans 16 amino acids. Germline V gene sequence: CDR1 SGHTA, CDR2 FQGNSA. V shed 5 bases, J shed 2 bases, and the junction held 10 bases outside the gene matches. The CDR3 DNA follows: TGTGCCAGCAGCCCGCGCGGTAGCGGGGGACCCTACGAGCAGTACTTC. Its protein is CASSPRGSGGPYEQYF.

The rearrangement links TRBV9 to TRBJ2-5; 7 bases agree with TRBD2. The CDR3 is 15 amino acids. Trimming at V came to 0 bases and at J to 2 bases, leaving 4 bases not matched to a gene. Germline CDR1 and CDR2: SGDLS and YYNGEE. CDR3 in DNA: TGTGCCAGCAGCGTAGCCACTAGCGCGCAAGAGACCCAGTACTTC. Its protein product is CASSVATSAQETQYF.

The chain uses TRBV5-5 and TRBJ2-7; D is ambiguous. This CDR3 region has 11 residues. Germline V gives CDR1 SGHKS, CDR2 YYEKEE (reference sequence). V was pared by 0 bases and J by 7 bases, with 5 bases between. The CDR3 DNA reads as TGTGCCAGCAGCTTGGCCCGTGAGCAGTACTTC. Translation gives CASSLAREQYF.